The 19 T cell receptor beta chains in this list originate from one sample, sequenced in a study of response to subunit inactivated influenza vaccine. TCRdb reanalysed the RT-PCR reads using MiXCR and keeps one entry per CDR3 protein. The sample yields 400,000 to 650,000 distinct CDR3 sequences, approximately 7.7% seen once. This sample comprised PBMCs from blood, obtained around 2 years after vaccination. Receptors were obtained from a man aged 50 to 69 who received an inactivated influenza vaccine.

This clonotype was counted at least ten times. The CDR3 loop is CASSLSREQYF. CDR3 sequence (DNA): TGTGCCAGCAGCCTCTCGAGGGAGCAGTACTTC. The V and J genes are TRBV12-3 or TRBV12-4 and TRBJ2-7; unclear D gene. This CDR3 is 11 amino acids long. V dropped 6 bases and J dropped 7 bases, with 10 bases sitting between them.

The CDR3 region has the DNA TGTGCCAGCAGTCGGGGTATAGAGACCCAGTACTTC. This gives the protein CASSRGIETQYF. The chain carries TRBV12-3 or TRBV12-4 and TRBJ2-5; a weak D match, TRBD2 (5 bases). The CDR3 is 12 residues long. The V end was cut by 5 bases, the J end by 4 bases, with 8 bases between.

This clonotype has just a few counts. The chain employs TRBV5-6 and TRBJ2-1, with TRBD1 identical over 8 bases. Germline lookup yields CDR1 SGHDT and CDR2 YYEEEE. V shed 1 base, J shed 6 bases, and the junction held 6 bases outside the gene matches. CDR3 size: 15 residues. CDR3 protein: CASSLIGQGSNEQFF. CDR3 bases: TGTGCCAGCAGCTTGATCGGACAGGGTAGCAATGAGCAGTTCTTC. Based on the CDR3 plus reference TRBV5-6 and TRBJ2-1, the full variable domain is DAGVTQSPTHLIKTRGQQVTLRCSPKSGHDTVSWYQQALGQGPQFIFQYYEEEERQRGNFPDRFSGHQFPNYSSELNVNALLLGDSALYLCASSLIGQGSNEQFFGPGTRLTVL.

The table lists this clonotype with many counts. The chain uses TRBV29-1 and TRBJ2-7; maybe TRBD2 (6 bases). This CDR3 has 11 residues. Germline values: CDR1 SQVTM, CDR2 ANQGSEA. The V end was cut by 3 bases, the J end by 5 bases, with 8 bases between. The CDR3 coding sequence is TGCAGCGTTGAGGAGGGCAACGAGCAGTACTTC. This codes for CSVEEGNEQYF.

The chain recombines TRBV20-1 with TRBJ2-7, with D possibly being TRBD1 (6 bases). The CDR3 is 16 residues long. V lost 3 bases and J 2 bases, leaving 20 bases between the germline ends. CDR1 is DFQATT, CDR2 SNEGSKA, per germline (reference sequence). CDR3 residues: CSARPRQEPRPYEQYF. DNA for the CDR3: TGCAGTGCTAGGCCTAGACAGGAGCCAAGGCCCTACGAGCAGTACTTC.

This clonotype has more than one count but fewer than ten. This chain joins TRBV5-1 and TRBJ2-3; D is possibly TRBD1 (5 bases). V shed 1 base and J shed 3 bases, with 12 bases lying between them. Germline CDR1 SGHRS, CDR2 YFSETQ. This CDR3 comprises 15 residues. Here the CDR3 DNA reads TGCGCCAGCAGCTTGCAAGGGGCAGGGACAGATACGCAGTATTTT. This encodes CASSLQGAGTDTQYF.

Only a few counts were recorded for this clonotype. The chain links TRBV6-1 to TRBJ1-3; D gene ambiguous. CDR3 size: 13 residues. The ends were cut back, 6 bases at V and 0 bases at J, with 6 bases in the middle. The germline gives CDR1 MNHNS, CDR2 SASEGT. CDR3 nucleotide sequence: TGTGCCAGCAGCGTATACTCTGGAAACACCATATATTTT. It codes for CASSVYSGNTIYF.

This clonotype was seen a handful of times. The genes are TRBV7-2 and TRBJ1-2, with D perhaps TRBD1 (6 bases). Trimming removed 4 bases from V and 4 bases from J, with 16 bases in between. CDR3 length: 15 amino acids. Germline V gives CDR1 SGHTA, CDR2 FQGNSA. CDR3 sequence reads: CASSSDFRQVYGYTF. The CDR3 bases are TGTGCCAGCAGCTCAGACTTTCGACAGGTCTATGGCTACACCTTC.

The chain joins TRBV29-1 to TRBJ2-3; no clear D. Germline CDR1 and CDR2: SQVTM and ANQGSEA. The CDR3 extends over 14 amino acids. V lost 4 bases, J lost 2 bases, and 13 bases lay in between. CDR3 nucleotides: TGCAGCGTTGGATTCGGAACAGTCACAGATACGCAGTATTTT. Translated, it gives CSVGFGTVTDTQYF.

This clonotype was detected ten times or more. V and J are TRBV6-5 and TRBJ1-2, with TRBD1 matching over 8 bases. Trimming removed 2 bases from V and 8 bases from J; junction bases left unmatched: 1. The CDR3 spans 12 residues. Per germline, CDR1 MNHEY and CDR2 SVGAGI. The CDR3 here is CASSYDRGGYTF. CDR3 bases: TGTGCCAGCAGTTACGACAGGGGCGGCTACACCTTC.

V usage is TRBV5-6 and J usage is TRBJ1-5, with 7 bases identical to TRBD1. Germline-derived CDR1 and CDR2 are SGHDT and YYEEEE. Trimming took 5 bases from V and 2 from J; bases not matched to a gene: 7. This CDR3 contains 15 residues. This chain's CDR3 is CASSEQGKGNQPQHF. CDR3 nucleotide sequence: TGTGCCAGCAGTGAACAGGGGAAAGGCAATCAGCCCCAGCATTTT.

This clonotype was counted at least ten times. J is TRBJ1-1 and V is TRBV29-1; a weak D match, TRBD1 (5 bases). The V end was cut by 6 bases, the J end by 3 bases, with 14 bases between. Germline CDR1 reads SQVTM; CDR2 reads ANQGSEA. CDR3 length equals 13 residues. CDR3 DNA: TGCAGCGTGGCAGGGAGCGGGTACACTGAAGCTTTCTTT. The encoded protein is CSVAGSGYTEAFF.

J is TRBJ2-3 and V is TRBV6-1; 9 nucleotides line up with TRBD2. The junction had 13 bases not matched to a gene; V was cut back by 0 bases and J by 6 bases. Germline V gene data show CDR1 as MNHNS and CDR2 as SASEGT. The CDR3 spans 18 residues. The CDR3 coding sequence is TGTGCCAGCAGTGAAGCCTTGGTAGCGGGAGCAAGGTTGGATACGCAGTATTTT. Its translation: CASSEALVAGARLDTQYF.

This clonotype was detected a few times. The CDR3 region has the DNA TGTGCCACCCATAGCGGGGCCCACACAGATACGCAGTATTTT. Translated, it gives CATHSGAHTDTQYF. The rearrangement uses TRBV6-1 and TRBJ2-3, with 8 bases that match TRBD2. Trimming cost V 10 bases and J 2 bases; bases outside gene matches: 8. The CDR3 runs 14 residues. Germline CDR1 MNHNS, CDR2 SASEGT.

The rearrangement joins TRBV5-1 to TRBJ1-2; D perhaps matches TRBD1 (5 bases). Germline V lookup: CDR1 SGHRS, CDR2 YFSETQ. CDR3 size: 14 residues. V lost 3 bases to trimming and J lost 6 bases, with 15 bases between them. The CDR3 DNA reads as TGCGCCAGCAGCTCAGACGAGGGGCGGGATGGCTACACCTTC. Amino acid sequence: CASSSDEGRDGYTF.

This clonotype was seen more than once but under ten times. V and J are TRBV30 and TRBJ1-2, with D possibly TRBD1 on 5 matching bases. The CDR3 extends over 13 amino acids. Trimming shortened V by 7 bases and J by 5 bases, and 17 bases separated the two germline ends. The germline V gene encodes CDR1 GTSNPN and CDR2 SVGIG (reference sequence). The CDR3 nucleotides read TGTGCCTTAAGTGAGGGGCCATGGTATGGCTACACCTTC. Protein sequence: CALSEGPWYGYTF.

This clonotype was counted at least ten times. This chain joins TRBV7-9 and TRBJ2-2; D is unresolved. The CDR3 loop spans 13 amino acids. V was pared by 0 bases and J by 9 bases, with 8 bases between. Germline V lookup: CDR1 SEHNR, CDR2 FQNEAQ (reference sequence). CDR3 amino acids: CASSLASGWELFF. CDR3 nucleotides: TGTGCCAGCAGCTTAGCTTCAGGCTGGGAGCTGTTTTTT.

Ten or more counts support this clonotype. CDR3 nucleotide sequence: TGCGCCAGTACTTGGGGACAGACCACCTACGAGCAGTACTTC. Translated: CASTWGQTTYEQYF. The gene calls are TRBV5-1 and TRBJ2-7, with 7 bases aligning to TRBD1. The CDR3 is 14 residues long. The V and J ends lost 8 bases and 2 bases, in that order; junction bases with no gene match: 10. CDR1 SGHRS and CDR2 YFSETQ come from the germline V gene.

This clonotype was seen a few times. The rearrangement uses TRBV27 and TRBJ2-3; 8 bases map to TRBD2. The CDR3 contains 15 residues. Germline V gene lookup returns CDR1 MNHEY and CDR2 SMNVEV (reference sequence). The junction had 6 bases not matched to a gene; V was cut back by 4 bases and J by 3 bases. CDR3 DNA sequence: TGTGCCAGCAGTTATCGGCGGGAGGATACAGATACGCAGTATTTT. This gives the protein CASSYRREDTDTQYF.